This record looks at one T cell receptor beta chain sequence and its context. Its matching antigen is unknown. These data originate in a study of cytomegalovirus exposure and HLA in healthy donors. The study ran its PCR with 60 Vbeta and 13 Jbeta primers. Here immunoSEQ multiplex PCR was the method, and the copy in TCRdb shows in-frame clones only, minus some. Of about 140,000 clones in the sample, around 76% were seen once. Study-wide points: Specificity of three CMV-associated chains for CMV antigens was verified in vitro.

Germline trimming cut 4 bases from V and 0 bases from J; bases unmatched to any gene: 6. CDR3 length: 15 amino acids. Germline V gene lookup returns CDR1 SGHDT and CDR2 YYEEEE. This clonotype was obtained from a male donor in good health and CMV-seronegative. The chain joins TRBV5-6 to TRBJ2-7; TRBD1 agrees at 8 bases. The sequencing input was PBMCs. CDR3 sequence reads: CASSPGTGNSYEQYF. DNA of the CDR3: TGTGCCAGCAGCCCCGGGACAGGCAACTCCTACGAGCAGTACTTC. Full variable domain (rest looked up from reference TRBV5-6 and TRBJ2-7): DAGVTQSPTHLIKTRGQQVTLRCSPKSGHDTVSWYQQALGQGPQFIFQYYEEEERQRGNFPDRFSGHQFPNYSSELNVNALLLGDSALYLCASSPGTGNSYEQYFGPGTRLTVT.